This T cell receptor (beta chain) was obtained from a study of blood T cell repertoires in COVID-19. Study summary: PBMCs, B-cell-depleted T cells, or T cells were the source of the cDNA or gDNA that made up the material.

Recruitment covered fewer than 25 US areas and drew participants whose ages spanned about 18 to 90 years. Germline-derived CDR1 and CDR2 are SGHTA and FQGNSA. With V trimmed by 2 bases and J by 5 bases, 13 bases remained unmatched. CDR3 length: 17 residues. In the original workflow: From reference gene primer amplification, estimates of nucleated cell counts were derived. TCRdb's table, derived via immunoSEQ multiplex PCR, lists solely in-frame clones and lacks some. From that table come the V and J calls and clone size; the DNA was used to work out D and trimming. Found here are more than 200,000 clones, around nine tenths of them singletons; the top ten hold more than 3.5%.

The chain joins TRBV7-2 to TRBJ2-5; 8 bases fit TRBD2. Sequenced material: PBMCs or T cells enriched from blood (not recorded which). The TCR originated in a young woman who had recovered from COVID-19. The CDR3 region has the DNA TGTGCCAGCAGCTTAACGGGACTAGTTATTTTATCGGAGACCCAGTACTTC. Translated: CASSLTGLVILSETQYF.